The T cell receptor (beta chain) under discussion was sequenced for a study of response to subunit inactivated influenza vaccine. Study-level findings and limits: Authors proposed each seasonal influenza vaccination draws in few new T cells.

TCRdb ran MiXCR on the RT-PCR reads and lists one entry per CDR3 protein. Among over 400,000 distinct CDR3 sequences listed, around 9.9% were seen once. Germline lookup yields CDR1 SGHRS and CDR2 YFSETQ. Trimming took 4 bases from V and 0 from J, leaving 8 bases between them. CDR3 length equals 14 residues. This clonotype came up many times. What it recognizes is unknown. The genes are TRBV5-1 and TRBJ1-3, with no clear D. The specimen comprised PBMCs from blood, sampled 45 days after vaccination. The TCR was taken from a man aged 50-59 years who received an inactivated influenza vaccine. The CDR3 DNA reads as TGCGCCAGCAGCGAGGAATTCTCTGGAAACACCATATATTTT. It yields the protein CASSEEFSGNTIYF.